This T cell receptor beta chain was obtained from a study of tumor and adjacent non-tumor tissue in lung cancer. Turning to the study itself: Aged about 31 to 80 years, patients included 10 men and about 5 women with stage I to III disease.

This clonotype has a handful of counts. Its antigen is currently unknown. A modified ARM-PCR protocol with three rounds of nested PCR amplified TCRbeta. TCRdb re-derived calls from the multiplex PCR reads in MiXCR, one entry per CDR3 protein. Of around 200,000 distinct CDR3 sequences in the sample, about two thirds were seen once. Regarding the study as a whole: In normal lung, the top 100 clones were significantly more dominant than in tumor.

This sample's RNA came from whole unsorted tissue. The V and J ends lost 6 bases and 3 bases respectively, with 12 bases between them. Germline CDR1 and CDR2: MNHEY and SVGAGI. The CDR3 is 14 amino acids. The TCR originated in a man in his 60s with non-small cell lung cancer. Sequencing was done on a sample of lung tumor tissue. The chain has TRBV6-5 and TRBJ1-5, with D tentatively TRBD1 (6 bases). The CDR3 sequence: CASSTRDTNQPQHF. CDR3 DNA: TGTGCCAGCAGCACCCGGGACACCAATCAGCCCCAGCATTTT.